The present T cell receptor (beta chain) was sequenced within a study of blood T cell repertoires in COVID-19 (TCRdb year 2020). About the full investigation: Samples covering the acute and convalescent phases of COVID-19 were provided by collaborators in the United States, Italy and Spain. The prospective study material was composed of cDNA or gDNA derived from T cells, B-cell-depleted T cells, or PBMCs. Subjects who had been exposed to COVID-19, were actively infected with it, or had recovered from it provided the deeply sampled blood TCRbeta repertoires that made up the dataset. The repertoires were made available in a free public database intended to serve as a resource for research on the immune response to SARS-CoV-2. The samples were drawn from the first 160 participants of the ongoing ImmuneRACE study and from some 1,300 subjects provided by 6 global collaborators. The sample metadata nearly always contained a de-identified subject ID, COVID-19 status, age in years and sex. Where HLA class I and class II types were available, the types were taken from metadata supplied by the sample provider, not from assay-based typing.

Details on this clone: Its binding antigen is unknown. No qualities accompany the bases; no much larger clone lies one base away.

TCRbeta CDR3 regions were amplified from genomic DNA using the immunoSEQ Assay, a bias-controlled multiplex PCR. Regarding the original processing steps: Nucleated cell counts per sample were estimated from amplification of reference gene primers within the assay. To quantify the absolute abundance of each unique TCRbeta CDR3 rearrangement, sequence reads were collapsed and filtered. For each sample, productive Simpson clonality was calculated as the square root of Simpson's diversity index over productive rearrangements. The table comes from immuneACCESS by way of TCRdb, which keeps in-frame sequences with V and J called. Part of the clones is missing from these tables; in studies checked, under half for an unresolved V gene and the rest for unknown reasons. D and trimming were read from the DNA, whereas the V and J calls and clone size are those reported in that table. The sample data list about 160,000 clones, and roughly 80% of these were observed just once. In total, the top ten clones hold approximately 7% of the sample.

What the authors observed across the whole study: How much clinical and demographic metadata was included differed by source and by participant, and the metadata was provided uncurated.

One collaborating source in Seattle enrolled patients while the patients were actively infected and followed the patients over time throughout the course of disease. Each collaborating institution followed its own protocols to collect whole blood in K2EDTA tubes. For TCRbeta analysis, collaborators shipped samples as frozen whole blood, isolated PBMCs, or DNA extracted from either of those sample types. Spanning cysteine to phenylalanine, the CDR3 consists of 16 amino acids. Just the 48-base CDR3 DNA is kept, in frame starting at base 1. After removal of 2 bases from V and 2 bases from J, the junction retains 4 bases not matched to a gene. From the germline V gene, CDR1 is SGHTS and CDR2 is YDEGEE.

The rearrangement combines TRBV5-8 with TRBJ2-5; 12 of the junction bases match TRBD2. This TCR was recovered from a middle-aged woman with COVID-19, enrolled during active disease. The material sequenced was peripheral blood. The nucleotides are TGTGCCAGCAGCTTCGGAGGGACTAGCGGGCAAGAGACCCAGTACTTC. Its product reads: CASSFGGTSGQETQYF.